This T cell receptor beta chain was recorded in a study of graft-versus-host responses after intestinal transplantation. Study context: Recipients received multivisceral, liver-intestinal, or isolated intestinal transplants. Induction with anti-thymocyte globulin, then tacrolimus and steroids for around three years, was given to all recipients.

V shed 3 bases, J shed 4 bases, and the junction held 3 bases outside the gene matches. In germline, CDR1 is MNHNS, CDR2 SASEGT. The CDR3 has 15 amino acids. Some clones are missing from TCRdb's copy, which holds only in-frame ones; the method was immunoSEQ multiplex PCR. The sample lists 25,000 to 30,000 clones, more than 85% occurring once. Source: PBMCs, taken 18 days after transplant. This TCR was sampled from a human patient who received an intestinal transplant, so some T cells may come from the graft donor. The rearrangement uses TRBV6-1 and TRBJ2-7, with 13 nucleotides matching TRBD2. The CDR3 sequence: CASSERGLAGYEQYF. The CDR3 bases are TGTGCCAGCAGTGAGCGGGGACTAGCGGGGTACGAGCAGTACTTC.